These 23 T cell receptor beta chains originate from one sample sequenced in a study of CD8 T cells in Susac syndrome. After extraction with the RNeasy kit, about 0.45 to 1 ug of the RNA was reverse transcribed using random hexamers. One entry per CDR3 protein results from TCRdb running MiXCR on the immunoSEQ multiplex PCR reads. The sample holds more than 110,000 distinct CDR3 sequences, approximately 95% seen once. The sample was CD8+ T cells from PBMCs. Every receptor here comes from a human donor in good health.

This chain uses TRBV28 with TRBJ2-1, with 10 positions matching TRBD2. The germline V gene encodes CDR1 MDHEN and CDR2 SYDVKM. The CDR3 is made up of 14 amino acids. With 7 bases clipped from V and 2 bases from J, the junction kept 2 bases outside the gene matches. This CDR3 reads CASISGRAYNEQFF. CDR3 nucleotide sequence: TGTGCCAGCATCAGCGGGAGGGCCTACAATGAGCAGTTCTTC.

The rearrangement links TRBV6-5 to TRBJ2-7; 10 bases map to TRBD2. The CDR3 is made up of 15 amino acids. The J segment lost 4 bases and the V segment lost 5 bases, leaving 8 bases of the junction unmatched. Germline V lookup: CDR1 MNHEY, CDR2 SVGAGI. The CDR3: CASSPQWTSGYEQYF. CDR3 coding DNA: TGTGCCAGCAGTCCCCAATGGACTAGCGGATACGAGCAGTACTTC.

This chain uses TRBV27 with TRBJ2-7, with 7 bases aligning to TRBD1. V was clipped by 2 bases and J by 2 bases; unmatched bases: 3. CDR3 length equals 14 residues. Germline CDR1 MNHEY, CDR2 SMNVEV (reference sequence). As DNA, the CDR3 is TGTGCCAGCAGTTTACTCGACAGGGCCTACGAGCAGTACTTC. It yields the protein CASSLLDRAYEQYF.

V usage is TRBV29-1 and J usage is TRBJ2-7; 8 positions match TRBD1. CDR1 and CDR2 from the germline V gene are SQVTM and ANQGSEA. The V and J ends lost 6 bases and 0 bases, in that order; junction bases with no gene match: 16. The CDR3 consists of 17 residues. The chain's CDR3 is CSVIGGTGPLSSYEQYF. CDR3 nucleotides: TGCAGCGTGATAGGCGGGACAGGCCCTCTCAGCTCCTACGAGCAGTACTTC.

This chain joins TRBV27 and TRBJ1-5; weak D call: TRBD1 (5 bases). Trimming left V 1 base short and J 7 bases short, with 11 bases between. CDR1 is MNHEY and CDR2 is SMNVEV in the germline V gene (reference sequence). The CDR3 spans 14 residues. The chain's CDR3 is CASSLYQGQQPQHF. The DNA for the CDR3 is TGTGCCAGCAGTTTATACCAGGGTCAACAGCCCCAGCATTTT.

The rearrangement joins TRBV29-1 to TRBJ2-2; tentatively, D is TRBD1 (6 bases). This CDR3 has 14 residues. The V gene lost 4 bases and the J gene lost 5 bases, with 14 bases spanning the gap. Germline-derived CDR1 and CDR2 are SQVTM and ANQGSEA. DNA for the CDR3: TGCAGCGTTGTTGGGGACACCCTGACCGGGGAGCTGTTTTTT. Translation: CSVVGDTLTGELFF.

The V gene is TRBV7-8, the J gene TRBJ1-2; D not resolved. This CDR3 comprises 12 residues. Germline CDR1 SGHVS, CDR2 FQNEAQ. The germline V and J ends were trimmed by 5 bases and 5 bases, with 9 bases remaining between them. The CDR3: CASSLLGYGYTF. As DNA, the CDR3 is TGTGCCAGCAGCCTTCTGGGTTATGGCTACACCTTC.

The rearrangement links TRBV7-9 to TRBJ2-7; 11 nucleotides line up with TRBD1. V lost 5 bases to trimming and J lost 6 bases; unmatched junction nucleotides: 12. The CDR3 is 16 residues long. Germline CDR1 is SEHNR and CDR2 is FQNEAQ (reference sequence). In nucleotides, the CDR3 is TGTGCCAGCAGCCTCCCCTTTGGACAGGGGGCGGGCGAGCAGTACTTC. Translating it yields CASSLPFGQGAGEQYF.

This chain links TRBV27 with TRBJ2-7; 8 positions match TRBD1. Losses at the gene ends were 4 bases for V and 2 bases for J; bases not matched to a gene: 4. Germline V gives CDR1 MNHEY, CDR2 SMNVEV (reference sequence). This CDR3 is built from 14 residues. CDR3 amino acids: CASSSDRGPYEQYF. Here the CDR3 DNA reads TGTGCCAGCAGTTCTGACAGGGGACCCTACGAGCAGTACTTC.

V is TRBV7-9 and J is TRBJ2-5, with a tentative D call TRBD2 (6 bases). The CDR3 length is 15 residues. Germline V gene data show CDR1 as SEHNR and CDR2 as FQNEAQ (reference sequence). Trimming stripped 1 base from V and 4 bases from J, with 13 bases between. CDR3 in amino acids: CASSLGGIGGETQYF. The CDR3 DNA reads TGTGCCAGCAGCTTAGGCGGGATCGGGGGAGAGACCCAGTACTTC.

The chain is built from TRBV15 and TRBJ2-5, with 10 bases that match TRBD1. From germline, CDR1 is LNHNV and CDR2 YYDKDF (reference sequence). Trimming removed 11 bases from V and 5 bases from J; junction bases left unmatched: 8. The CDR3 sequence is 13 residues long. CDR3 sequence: CASSGTGVETQYF. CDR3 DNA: TGTGCCTCCTCCGGGACAGGGGTGGAGACCCAGTACTTC.

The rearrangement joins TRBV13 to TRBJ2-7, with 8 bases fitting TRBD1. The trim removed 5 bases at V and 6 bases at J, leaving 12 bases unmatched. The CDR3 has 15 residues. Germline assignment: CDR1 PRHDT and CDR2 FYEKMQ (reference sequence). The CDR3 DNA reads TGTGCCAGCAGCCCCTCCGGACAGGGAAGGCCCGAGCAGTACTTC. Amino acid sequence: CASSPSGQGRPEQYF.

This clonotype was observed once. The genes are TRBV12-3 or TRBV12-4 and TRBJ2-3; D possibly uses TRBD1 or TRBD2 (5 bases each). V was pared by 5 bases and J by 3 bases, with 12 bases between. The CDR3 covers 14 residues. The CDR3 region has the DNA TGTGCCAGCAGTGTCTTGGGACCGACAGATACGCAGTATTTT. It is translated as CASSVLGPTDTQYF.

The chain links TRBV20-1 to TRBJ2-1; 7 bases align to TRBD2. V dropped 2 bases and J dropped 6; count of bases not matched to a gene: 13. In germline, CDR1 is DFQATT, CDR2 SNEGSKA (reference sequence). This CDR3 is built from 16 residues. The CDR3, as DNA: TGCAGTGCTAGACCGCGTCTGCGGGGGTATTTCAATGAGCAGTTCTTC. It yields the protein CSARPRLRGYFNEQFF.

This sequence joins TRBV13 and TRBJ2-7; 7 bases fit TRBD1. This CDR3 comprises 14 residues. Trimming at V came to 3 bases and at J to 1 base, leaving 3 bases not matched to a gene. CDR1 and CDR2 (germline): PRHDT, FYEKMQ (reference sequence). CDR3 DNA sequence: TGTGCCAGCAGCTTGGGACAGCCATCCTACGAGCAGTACTTC. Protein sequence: CASSLGQPSYEQYF.

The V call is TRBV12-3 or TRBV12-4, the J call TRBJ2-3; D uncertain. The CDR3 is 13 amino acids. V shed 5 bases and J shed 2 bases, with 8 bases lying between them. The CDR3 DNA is TGTGCCAGCAGTCCGACCCACACAGATACGCAGTATTTT. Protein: CASSPTHTDTQYF.

The CDR3 loop reads CASSQDTGELLGYTF. Written as DNA, the CDR3 is TGCGCCAGCAGCCAAGATACAGGGGAGTTGTTGGGCTACACCTTC. The V and J genes are TRBV4-3 and TRBJ1-2, with 7 bases identical to TRBD1. The CDR3 has 15 residues. Germline V gene sequence: CDR1 LGHNA, CDR2 YSLEER. Losses at the gene ends were 0 bases for V and 8 bases for J; bases not matched to a gene: 9.

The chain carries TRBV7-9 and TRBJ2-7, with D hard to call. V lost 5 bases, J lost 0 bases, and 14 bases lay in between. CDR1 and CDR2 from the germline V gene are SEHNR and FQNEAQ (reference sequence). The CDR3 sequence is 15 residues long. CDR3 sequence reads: CASSPQQALSYEQYF. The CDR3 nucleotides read TGTGCCAGCAGCCCGCAACAAGCCCTCTCCTACGAGCAGTACTTC.

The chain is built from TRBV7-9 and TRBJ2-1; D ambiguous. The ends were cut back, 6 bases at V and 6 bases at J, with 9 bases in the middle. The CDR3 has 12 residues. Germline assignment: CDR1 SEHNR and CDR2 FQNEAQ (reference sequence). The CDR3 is CASSPVGNEQFF. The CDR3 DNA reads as TGTGCCAGCAGTCCAGTCGGCAATGAGCAGTTCTTC.

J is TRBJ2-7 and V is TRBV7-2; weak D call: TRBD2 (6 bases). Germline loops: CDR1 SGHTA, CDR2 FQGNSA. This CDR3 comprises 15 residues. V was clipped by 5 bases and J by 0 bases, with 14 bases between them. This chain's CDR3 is CASSNSGLSSYEQYF. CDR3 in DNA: TGTGCCAGCAGCAACAGCGGGCTTAGCTCCTACGAGCAGTACTTC.

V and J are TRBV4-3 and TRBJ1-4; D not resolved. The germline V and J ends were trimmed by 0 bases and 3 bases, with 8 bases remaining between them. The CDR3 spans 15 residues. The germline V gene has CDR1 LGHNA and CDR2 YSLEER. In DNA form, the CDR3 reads TGCGCCAGCAGCCAAGATGTCGGGCCTAATGAAAAACTGTTTTTT. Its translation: CASSQDVGPNEKLFF.

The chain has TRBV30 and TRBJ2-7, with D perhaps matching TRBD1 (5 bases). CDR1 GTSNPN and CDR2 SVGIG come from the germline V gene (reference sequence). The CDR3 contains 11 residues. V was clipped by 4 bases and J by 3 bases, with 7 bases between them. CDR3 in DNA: TGTGCCTGGACAGGGATCTACGAGCAGTACTTC. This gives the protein CAWTGIYEQYF.

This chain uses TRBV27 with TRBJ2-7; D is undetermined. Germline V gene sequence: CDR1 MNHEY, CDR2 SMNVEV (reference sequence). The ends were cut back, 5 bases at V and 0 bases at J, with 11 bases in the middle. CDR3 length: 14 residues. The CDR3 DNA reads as TGTGCCAGCAGTCTCAGGTTTTACTCCTACGAGCAGTACTTC. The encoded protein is CASSLRFYSYEQYF.